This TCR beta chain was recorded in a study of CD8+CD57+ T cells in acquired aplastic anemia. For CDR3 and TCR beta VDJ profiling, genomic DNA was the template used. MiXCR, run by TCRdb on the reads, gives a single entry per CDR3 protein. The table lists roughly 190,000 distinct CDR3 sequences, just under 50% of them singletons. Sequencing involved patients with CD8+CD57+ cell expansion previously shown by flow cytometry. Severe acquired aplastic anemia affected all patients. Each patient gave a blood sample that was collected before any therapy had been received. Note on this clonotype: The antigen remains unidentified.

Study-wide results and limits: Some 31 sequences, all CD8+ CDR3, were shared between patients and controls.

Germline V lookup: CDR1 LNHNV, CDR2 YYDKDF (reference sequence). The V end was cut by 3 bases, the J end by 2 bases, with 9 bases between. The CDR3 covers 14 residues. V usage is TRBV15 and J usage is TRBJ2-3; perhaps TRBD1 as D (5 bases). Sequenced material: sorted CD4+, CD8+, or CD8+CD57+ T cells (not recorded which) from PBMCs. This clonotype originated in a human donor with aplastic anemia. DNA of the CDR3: TGTGCCACCAGCAGGGGGCTTGACACAGATACGCAGTATTTT. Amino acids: CATSRGLDTDTQYF.